This T cell receptor beta chain was captured in a study of shared clonotypes between healthy human individuals. Generated by immunoSEQ multiplex PCR, the TCRdb table keeps only in-frame clones and is missing some. The sample lists over a million clones; roughly 96% were seen once. Deletions cut 6 bases from V and 6 bases from J, with 18 bases between. CDR3 length: 14 residues. Germline CDR1 LNHNV, CDR2 YYDKDF (reference sequence). The sequence was collected from a man aged 30 to 39 in good health. The specimen sequenced was naive CD4+ T cells sorted from blood. Subset described: CD45RA+ positively selected. This chain uses TRBV15 with TRBJ2-7, with D perhaps assigned TRBD1 or TRBD2 (5 bases each). In nucleotides, the CDR3 is TGTGCCACCAGGGCAAGGGACCCCCTTTTCGAGCAGTACTTC. It codes for CATRARDPLFEQYF. Combining the CDR3 with reference TRBV15 and TRBJ2-7 gives the whole variable domain DAMVIQNPRYQVTQFGKPVTLSCSQTLNHNVMYWYQQKSSQAPKLLFHYYDKDFNNEADTPDNFQSRRPNTSFCFLDIRSPGLGDTAMYLCATRARDPLFEQYFGPGTRLTVT.